A single sample gave rise to the 3 T cell receptor beta chains below, sequenced in a study of cytomegalovirus exposure and HLA in healthy donors. The PCR employed 60 Vbeta primers together with 13 Jbeta primers. Libraries were prepared by immunoSEQ multiplex PCR; TCRdb keeps only in-frame clonotypes and omits some of them. Among more than 120,000 clones, 75% to 85% were seen once, and the ten largest hold roughly 6.2%. What was sequenced was PBMCs. The receptors derive from a woman between 40 and 55 years old in good health and CMV-seropositive.

V usage is TRBV30 and J usage is TRBJ2-7; 10 bases match TRBD2. V trimming: 0 bases; J trimming: 2 bases; junction bases outside the gene matches: 4. CDR1 and CDR2 (germline): GTSNPN, SVGIG (reference sequence). The length of the CDR3 is 15 residues. CDR3 sequence reads: CAWSVPLAGTYEQYF. The CDR3 nucleotides are TGTGCCTGGAGTGTCCCACTAGCGGGGACCTACGAGCAGTACTTC.

V usage is TRBV7-8 and J usage is TRBJ1-4, with 7 bases identical to TRBD1. V lost 1 base to trimming and J lost 2 bases; unmatched junction nucleotides: 4. Germline V lookup: CDR1 SGHVS, CDR2 FQNEAQ. CDR3 size: 16 residues. The CDR3, as DNA: TGTGCCAGCAGCTTAGACAGGGGCCGGACTAATGAAAAACTGTTTTTT. Amino acids: CASSLDRGRTNEKLFF.

The chain has TRBV11-3 and TRBJ2-7; D perhaps matches TRBD2 (5 bases). The CDR3 is 12 amino acids. With 5 bases removed from V and 5 bases from J, the gap between germline ends came to 10 bases. Germline V lookup: CDR1 SGHNT, CDR2 YENEEA. CDR3 loop: CASSRRGDEQYF. The CDR3 DNA reads as TGTGCCAGCAGCCGTCGGGGTGACGAGCAGTACTTC. The entire variable domain, with the rest obtained from reference TRBV11-3 and TRBJ2-7, is as follows: EAGVVQSPRYKIIEKKQPVAFWCNPISGHNTLYWYLQNLGQGPELLIRYENEEAVDDSQLPKDRFSAERLKGVDSTLKIQPAELGDSAVYLCASSRRGDEQYFGPGTRLTVT.